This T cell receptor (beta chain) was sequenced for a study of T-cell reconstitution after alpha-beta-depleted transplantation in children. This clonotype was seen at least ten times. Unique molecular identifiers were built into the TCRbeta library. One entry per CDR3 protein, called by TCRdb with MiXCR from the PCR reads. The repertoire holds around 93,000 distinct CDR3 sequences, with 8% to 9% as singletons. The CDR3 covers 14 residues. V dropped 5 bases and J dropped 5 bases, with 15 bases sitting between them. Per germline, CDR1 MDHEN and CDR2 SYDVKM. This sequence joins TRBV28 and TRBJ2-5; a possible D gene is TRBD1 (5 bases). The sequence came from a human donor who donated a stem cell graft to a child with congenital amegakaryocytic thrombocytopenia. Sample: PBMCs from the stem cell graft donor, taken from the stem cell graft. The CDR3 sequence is CASSHRQIRETQYF. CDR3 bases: TGTGCCAGCAGTCATAGACAGATTCGGGAGACCCAGTACTTC.